The present TCR beta chain was sequenced within a study of a mutant IDH1 vaccine in newly diagnosed glioma. Specified time point: baseline, week 1 (first vaccination visit). The treatment was: pre-vaccination baseline after standard-of-care therapy. Only in-frame clones appear in the TCRdb table, and some are missing; sequencing was by immunoSEQ multiplex PCR. This sample has roughly 70,000 clones, with 83% found just once. The CDR3 is 17 amino acids. Germline-derived CDR1 and CDR2 are PRHDT and FYEKMQ (reference sequence). V lost 3 bases, J lost 2 bases, and 11 bases stayed unmatched. The TCR sequence derives from a woman younger than 30 with glioma. Some clones in this sample may be carry-over from other donors' samples. Specimen: peripheral blood mononuclear cells (PBMCs), collected from a glioma patient treated with radiotherapy, temozolomide or both. This chain joins TRBV13 and TRBJ2-7, with 9 bases lining up with TRBD2. Written as DNA, the CDR3 is TGTGCCAGCAGCTTGCAGGTACGGACTAGCGCGGCCTACGAGCAGTACTTC. It specifies CASSLQVRTSAAYEQYF. Filled out from reference TRBV13 and TRBJ2-7, the complete variable domain reads AAGVIQSPRHLIKEKRETATLKCYPIPRHDTVYWYQQGPGQDPQFLISFYEKMQSDKGSIPDRFSAQQFSDYHSELNMSSLELGDSALYFCASSLQVRTSAAYEQYFGPGTRLTVT.